The 5 T cell receptor beta chains in this list originate from one sample, sequenced in a study of blood T cell repertoires in COVID-19. Clones were sequenced by immunoSEQ multiplex PCR, and TCRdb holds only the in-frame ones, with some missing. The sample records 250,000 to 300,000 clones, 80% to 95% being singletons. Input material: PBMCs or T cells enriched from blood (not recorded which). These receptors were obtained from a woman aged 30 to 39 who had recovered from COVID-19.

The gene calls are TRBV3-1 (or the pseudogene TRBV3-2) and TRBJ2-5, with D maybe TRBD1 (5 bases). The V gene's germline CDR1 is LGHDT and CDR2 YNNKEL (reference sequence). Trimming pared 4 bases from V and 2 bases from J, leaving 5 bases between. There are 12 residues in the CDR3. This CDR3 reads CASSRTQETQYF. The CDR3, as DNA: TGTGCCAGCAGCCGGACACAAGAGACCCAGTACTTC.

The V call is TRBV5-1, the J call TRBJ2-7, with TRBD2 identical over 11 bases. Germline CDR1 SGHRS, CDR2 YFSETQ. The CDR3 contains 15 residues. The V segment lost 4 bases and the J segment 1 base; nucleotides outside the gene matches: 4. CDR3 residues: CASSHGTSGSYEQYF. For the CDR3, the DNA is TGCGCCAGCAGCCACGGGACTAGCGGTTCCTACGAGCAGTACTTC.

There are a few counts of this clone. This chain joins TRBV18 and TRBJ2-6, with D perhaps matching TRBD1 (5 bases). V dropped 6 bases and J dropped 0 bases, with 15 bases sitting between them. Germline CDR1 reads KGHSH; CDR2 reads LQKENI. This CDR3 has 17 residues. This CDR3 is CASSQGWERSGANVLTF. The CDR3 nucleotides are TGTGCCAGCTCTCAGGGATGGGAACGCTCTGGGGCCAACGTCCTGACTTTC.

CDR3 DNA sequence: TGTGCCAGCAGTAGGACAGGGAGGCAGTTCTTC. Protein product: CASSRTGRQFF. J is TRBJ2-1 and V is TRBV28, with 8 bases lining up with TRBD1. The CDR3 has 11 amino acids. Germline V gene sequence: CDR1 MDHEN, CDR2 SYDVKM. Trimming at V came to 5 bases and at J to 12 bases, leaving 3 bases not matched to a gene.

J is TRBJ1-6 and V is TRBV6-5, with a weak D call TRBD1 (6 bases). Germline CDR1 is MNHEY and CDR2 is SVGAGI. Trimming removed 2 bases from V and 7 bases from J, with 15 bases in between. The CDR3 sequence is 16 residues long. CDR3 sequence reads: CASSYGGTGLNSPLHF. For the CDR3, the DNA is TGTGCCAGCAGTTACGGGGGTACAGGGTTAAATTCACCCCTCCACTTT.